What follows are 24 T cell receptor beta chains derived from one specimen sequenced in a study of TIL therapy for anti-PD-1-resistant metastatic lung cancer. The libraries were made with immunoSEQ v3. Measured with immunoSEQ multiplex PCR; TCRdb has only the in-frame clones, and not every one. The data hold 21,000 or so clones, with roughly 79% observed a single time. The sample's time point: pre-treatment sample, taken before nivolumab and TIL therapy. The sample consisted of blood, taken at baseline. The receptor set was obtained from a person between 25 and 80 years old with non-small cell lung cancer.

This rearrangement joins TRBV11-3 to TRBJ2-2; weak D call: TRBD1 (6 bases). Germline CDR1 and CDR2: SGHNT and YENEEA. The germline V and J ends were trimmed by 3 bases and 6 bases, with 14 bases remaining between them. There are 15 residues in the CDR3. The CDR3 sequence is CASSFVGGTSGELFF. The CDR3, as DNA: TGTGCCAGCAGCTTCGTAGGGGGAACGTCCGGGGAGCTGTTTTTT.

By frequency in the sample, this clone is medium-sized. The same CDR3 also results from other DNA sequences found in this sample. The chain employs TRBV2 and TRBJ2-7; a weak D match, TRBD1 (5 bases). Trimming removed 2 bases at V and 1 base at J, with 12 bases between. The CDR3 sequence is 15 residues long. The germline gives CDR1 SNHLY, CDR2 FYNNEI. This chain's CDR3 is CASSESGHGSYEQYF. The DNA of the CDR3 is TGTGCCAGCAGTGAATCAGGGCACGGGTCCTACGAGCAGTACTTC. Filled out from reference TRBV2 and TRBJ2-7, the complete variable domain reads EPEVTQTPSHQVTQMGQEVILRCVPISNHLYFYWYRQILGQKVEFLVSFYNNEISEKSEIFDDQFSVERPDGSNFTLKIRSTKLEDSAMYFCASSESGHGSYEQYFGPGTRLTVT.

V is TRBV28 and J is TRBJ1-3; 10 bases line up with TRBD1. Germline V CDR1 and CDR2: MDHEN, SYDVKM. V lost 4 bases and J lost 0; bases outside the gene matches: 15. The CDR3 is 20 residues long. For the CDR3, the DNA is TGTGCCAGCAGTTCCGTACTAGGGACAGGGGCCTTCACCTCTGGAAACACCATATATTTT. This translates into CASSSVLGTGAFTSGNTIYF.

The chain combines TRBV6-6 with TRBJ2-1, with D unresolved. CDR1 and CDR2 from the germline V gene are MNHNY and SVGAGI (reference sequence). The CDR3 length is 15 residues. The V end was cut by 7 bases, the J end by 4 bases, with 17 bases between. This CDR3 is CASNRPTLIYNEQFF. As DNA, the CDR3 is TGTGCCAGCAATCGGCCTACTTTAATATACAATGAGCAGTTCTTC.

The rearrangement uses TRBV5-1 and TRBJ1-4, with 7 bases matching TRBD1. The germline V gene has CDR1 SGHRS and CDR2 YFSETQ. Trimming removed 2 bases from V and 4 bases from J; junction bases left unmatched: 2. The CDR3 loop spans 14 amino acids. The CDR3 protein is CASSLQGINEKLFF. In DNA form, the CDR3 reads TGCGCCAGCAGCTTACAGGGGATTAATGAAAAACTGTTTTTT.

This clone appeared a few times. This chain connects TRBV5-6 to TRBJ2-7; D is possibly TRBD2 (6 bases). Trimming stripped 3 bases from V and 7 bases from J, with 14 bases between. The CDR3 has 13 amino acids. Germline CDR1 is SGHDT and CDR2 is YYEEEE. The CDR3 loop is CASSSTVGGEQYF. The CDR3, as DNA: TGTGCCAGCAGCTCGACAGTCGGAGGGGAGCAGTACTTC.

Notes on this clone: The same CDR3 can be traced to other DNA sequences in this sample. The J gene is TRBJ2-1, the V gene TRBV6-4, with 11 nucleotides matching TRBD2. This CDR3 spans 15 amino acids. The germline V gene has CDR1 MRHNA and CDR2 SNTAGT. After removal of 0 bases from V and 6 bases from J, the junction contained 1 base not matched to a gene. The DNA of the CDR3 is TGTGCCAGCAGTGACTCTAGCGGGGGGGCCAATGAGCAGTTCTTC. This sequence encodes CASSDSSGGANEQFF.

This clone was seen a handful of times. The chain couples TRBV6-5 to TRBJ1-1; 7 bases are shared with TRBD1. After removal of 0 bases from V and 4 bases from J, the junction contained 8 bases not matched to a gene. CDR1 is MNHEY, CDR2 SVGAGI, per germline. The CDR3 sequence is 16 residues long. This CDR3 is CASSYSGRQGATEAFF. The CDR3 nucleotides read TGTGCCAGCAGTTACTCGGGGCGACAGGGTGCCACTGAAGCTTTCTTT.

This chain joins TRBV6-1 and TRBJ1-1; weak D call: TRBD1 (6 bases). This CDR3 is 15 amino acids long. Per the germline V gene, CDR1 is MNHNS and CDR2 is SASEGT. Trimming took 4 bases from V and 0 from J, leaving 12 bases between them. The CDR3 is CASSGGTHLNTEAFF. CDR3 in DNA: TGTGCCAGCAGTGGAGGGACACACCTGAACACTGAAGCTTTCTTT.

As DNA, the CDR3 is TGTGCCAGCAGCTTAGTTCGGACAGGGGGTCAAGAGACCCAGTACTTC. Translated, it gives CASSLVRTGGQETQYF. This chain uses TRBV11-2 with TRBJ2-5; 10 nucleotides match TRBD1. With V trimmed by 1 base and J by 2 bases, 4 bases remained unmatched. The CDR3 has 16 residues. Germline CDR1 and CDR2: SGHAT and FQNNGV.

The V and J genes are TRBV30 and TRBJ1-4, with D possibly TRBD1 on 5 matching bases. Germline lookup yields CDR1 GTSNPN and CDR2 SVGIG (reference sequence). The CDR3 spans 14 residues. The V and J ends lost 2 bases and 4 bases respectively, with 11 bases between them. The CDR3 loop is CAWSLIGVNEKLFF. CDR3 DNA: TGTGCCTGGAGTCTCATAGGGGTTAATGAAAAACTGTTTTTT.

The sample holds a few counts of this clone. The gene calls are TRBV28 and TRBJ2-5, with 7 bases lining up with TRBD1. CDR1 is MDHEN and CDR2 is SYDVKM in the germline V gene. The V segment lost 3 bases and the J segment 3 bases; nucleotides outside the gene matches: 7. The CDR3 contains 15 residues. The CDR3 DNA is TGTGCCAGCAGTTTGTTGACAGGGCCTAAAGAGACCCAGTACTTC. Translated, it gives CASSLLTGPKETQYF.

J is TRBJ2-7 and V is TRBV6-1, with TRBD2 identical over 14 bases. CDR3 length equals 16 residues. The trim removed 4 bases at V and 7 bases at J, leaving 9 bases unmatched. From germline, CDR1 is MNHNS and CDR2 SASEGT. This chain's CDR3 is CASSAPGLAGDREQYF. For the CDR3, the DNA is TGTGCCAGCAGTGCTCCGGGACTAGCGGGAGATCGAGAGCAGTACTTC.

The rearrangement uses TRBV2 and TRBJ2-2; no definite D call. With 8 bases removed from V and 4 bases from J, the gap between germline ends came to 8 bases. The CDR3 consists of 12 residues. Germline V gene lookup returns CDR1 SNHLY and CDR2 FYNNEI. CDR3 bases: TGTGCCAGCGGAATAGCCACCGGGGAGCTGTTTTTT. Protein sequence: CASGIATGELFF.

The genes are TRBV4-3 and TRBJ1-5; a possible D gene is TRBD1 (5 bases). Trimming removed 0 bases at V and 9 bases at J, with 6 bases between. Germline V gives CDR1 LGHNA, CDR2 YSLEER. The CDR3 totals 12 residues. CDR3 amino acids: CASSQDGGPQHF. The CDR3 DNA is TGCGCCAGCAGCCAAGATGGGGGGCCCCAGCATTTT.

This chain uses TRBV14 with TRBJ1-1, with D possibly being TRBD1 (5 bases). Germline V lookup: CDR1 SGHDN, CDR2 FVKESK. This CDR3 comprises 14 residues. Trimming took 1 base from V and 4 from J, leaving 10 bases between them. DNA of the CDR3: TGTGCCAGCAGCCAAGTTATGGGGGGCACTGAAGCTTTCTTT. Protein sequence: CASSQVMGGTEAFF. The full variable domain, its missing parts supplied by reference TRBV14 and TRBJ1-1, is EAGVTQFPSHSVIEKGQTVTLRCDPISGHDNLYWYRRVMGKEIKFLLHFVKESKQDESGMPNNRFLAERTGGTYSTLKVQPAELEDSGVYFCASSQVMGGTEAFFGQGTRLTVV.

The rearrangement links TRBV30 to TRBJ2-7; 11 nucleotides match TRBD1. V shed 7 bases, J shed 2 bases, and the junction held 10 bases outside the gene matches. This CDR3 contains 15 residues. Germline V gives CDR1 GTSNPN, CDR2 SVGIG (reference sequence). CDR3: CASETRTGGTYEQYF. The CDR3 DNA follows: TGTGCCTCAGAAACTCGGACAGGGGGCACCTACGAGCAGTACTTC.

This chain links TRBV9 with TRBJ2-7; D is tentatively TRBD1 or TRBD2 (5 bases each). The CDR3 has 14 amino acids. Germline V gene data show CDR1 as SGDLS and CDR2 as YYNGEE. Trimming pared 4 bases from V and 3 bases from J, leaving 14 bases between. The CDR3 loop reads CASSSGTRGYEQYF. CDR3 bases: TGTGCCAGCAGCTCCGGCACTAGGGGCTACGAGCAGTACTTC.

The gene calls are TRBV4-1 and TRBJ2-5; D ambiguous. The CDR3 has 13 amino acids. Germline values: CDR1 MGHRA, CDR2 YSYEKL. V dropped 8 bases and J dropped 4 bases, with 14 bases sitting between them. The CDR3 loop reads CASGLLTRETQYF. DNA of the CDR3: TGCGCCAGCGGCTTGCTAACCCGAGAGACCCAGTACTTC.

The CDR3 DNA reads as TGTGCCAGCAGTCTTCGACAGGGGCCCGTCTACACTGAAGCTTTCTTT. Protein product: CASSLRQGPVYTEAFF. The J gene is TRBJ1-1, the V gene TRBV28; 8 bases are a match to TRBD1. CDR1 and CDR2 from the germline V gene are MDHEN and SYDVKM. The CDR3 extends over 16 amino acids. V dropped 5 bases and J dropped 3; count of bases not matched to a gene: 11.

The rearrangement uses TRBV28 and TRBJ1-4; the D gene is possibly TRBD1 (5 bases). The germline V and J ends were trimmed by 8 bases and 4 bases, with 17 bases remaining between them. Germline CDR1 and CDR2: MDHEN and SYDVKM. The CDR3 contains 15 residues. In nucleotides, the CDR3 is TGTGCCAGCTATAGGGGCGGGACTGGTAATGAAAAACTGTTTTTT. It specifies CASYRGGTGNEKLFF.

The V call is TRBV30, the J call TRBJ1-4, with D unresolved. The germline V gene encodes CDR1 GTSNPN and CDR2 SVGIG (reference sequence). Trimming cost V 2 bases and J 7 bases, with 11 bases left between them. CDR3 length: 13 amino acids. The CDR3 region has the DNA TGTGCCTGGAGTCTCATCTCAGGTGAAAAACTGTTTTTT. It encodes CAWSLISGEKLFF.

The genes are TRBV19 and TRBJ1-1; D gene ambiguous. This CDR3 contains 12 residues. Germline V gives CDR1 LNHDA, CDR2 SQIVND (reference sequence). V was pared by 5 bases and J by 0 bases, with 4 bases between. The CDR3 loop is CASSFLNTEAFF. CDR3 DNA sequence: TGTGCCAGTAGTTTCTTGAACACTGAAGCTTTCTTT.

The chain combines TRBV9 with TRBJ2-3, with D perhaps TRBD2 (6 bases). V lost 0 bases and J 5 bases, leaving 19 bases between the germline ends. Germline V gives CDR1 SGDLS, CDR2 YYNGEE. The CDR3 runs 17 residues. In DNA form, the CDR3 reads TGTGCCAGCAGCGTAGGGGTGCCGGGGGAAATGGGAGATACGCAGTATTTT. It yields the protein CASSVGVPGEMGDTQYF.